Following are 8 T cell receptor beta chains from one sample sequenced in a study of CD8 T cells in Susac syndrome. Random-hexamer reverse transcription was applied to roughly 0.5 to 1 ug RNA. TCRdb used MiXCR to reprocess the immunoSEQ multiplex PCR reads, holding one entry per CDR3 protein. The data hold about 130,000 distinct CDR3 sequences, with more than 90% observed a single time. The specimen was CD4+ T cells from PBMCs. The origin of the receptors is a human donor in good health.

This clonotype was observed a single time. The chain couples TRBV4-3 to TRBJ2-1; TRBD2 might be the D (5 bases). Germline CDR1 and CDR2: LGHNA and YSLEER. CDR3 size: 13 residues. V lost 4 bases, J lost 9 bases, and 13 bases lay in between. CDR3 in amino acids: CASSPVLGSEQFF. CDR3 bases: TGCGCCAGCAGCCCTGTTCTAGGGAGTGAGCAGTTCTTC.

V is TRBV19 and J is TRBJ2-3; tentative D call: TRBD2 (6 bases). V lost 4 bases, J lost 0 bases, and 17 bases lay in between. Germline assignment: CDR1 LNHDA and CDR2 SQIVND (reference sequence). This CDR3 is 17 amino acids long. The CDR3 loop reads CASSNRVSGSSTDTQYF. The DNA for the CDR3 is TGTGCCAGTAGTAATAGGGTGAGCGGGTCAAGCACAGATACGCAGTATTTT.

The chain joins TRBV7-2 to TRBJ2-5, with D perhaps matching TRBD2 (6 bases). CDR1 is SGHTA and CDR2 is FQGNSA in the germline V gene. Trimming shortened V by 5 bases and J by 5 bases, and 15 bases separated the two germline ends. The CDR3 runs to 14 residues. CDR3 residues: CASSGLGGRETQYF. The CDR3 DNA follows: TGTGCCAGCAGCGGTCTGGGGGGAAGGGAGACCCAGTACTTC.

V usage is TRBV20-1 and J usage is TRBJ1-1, with D hard to call. Trimming removed 2 bases at V and 3 bases at J, with 10 bases between. The germline V gene encodes CDR1 DFQATT and CDR2 SNEGSKA (reference sequence). CDR3 size: 13 residues. CDR3 bases: TGCAGTGCTAGAAGTCAGTTATACACTGAAGCTTTCTTT. Protein product: CSARSQLYTEAFF.

V gene TRBV12-3 or TRBV12-4 combines with J gene TRBJ2-4; a weak D match, TRBD1 (6 bases). V was clipped by 4 bases and J by 0 bases, with 7 bases between them. The CDR3 contains 14 residues. The CDR3 DNA reads TGTGCCAGCAGTTCGGACAGAGCCAAAAACATTCAGTACTTC. It encodes CASSSDRAKNIQYF.

This chain joins TRBV19 and TRBJ2-1, with TRBD2 identical over 8 bases. This CDR3 has 15 residues. Germline V CDR1 and CDR2: LNHDA, SQIVND (reference sequence). J gave up 7 bases and V 7 bases, and 12 bases lay outside the gene matches. In DNA, the CDR3 is TGTGCCAGTAACCGAGCGGGAGCAAATAGGAATGAGCAGTTCTTC. It translates to CASNRAGANRNEQFF.

The genes are TRBV24-1 and TRBJ2-7, with no clear D. Germline V gene sequence: CDR1 KGHDR, CDR2 SFDVKD. The V gene lost 5 bases and the J gene lost 3 bases, with 16 bases spanning the gap. CDR3 size: 15 residues. CDR3 in DNA: TGTGCCACCAGTGCAAGGCGCAGGAAGGTCTACGAGCAGTACTTC. Protein sequence: CATSARRRKVYEQYF.

A note on this clonotype: Since the CDR3 does not end with the conserved phenylalanine or tryptophan, this likely comes from a read error. The chain is built from TRBV11-2 and TRBJ2-5; D is tentatively TRBD1 or TRBD2 (5 bases each). Germline V gene data show CDR1 as SGHAT and CDR2 as FQNNGV. The CDR3 spans 14 residues. The CDR3 region has the DNA TGTGCCAGCAGCTTAGGTTGGGGGAAAGAGGCCCAGTACTTG. Protein product: CASSLGWGKEAQYL.